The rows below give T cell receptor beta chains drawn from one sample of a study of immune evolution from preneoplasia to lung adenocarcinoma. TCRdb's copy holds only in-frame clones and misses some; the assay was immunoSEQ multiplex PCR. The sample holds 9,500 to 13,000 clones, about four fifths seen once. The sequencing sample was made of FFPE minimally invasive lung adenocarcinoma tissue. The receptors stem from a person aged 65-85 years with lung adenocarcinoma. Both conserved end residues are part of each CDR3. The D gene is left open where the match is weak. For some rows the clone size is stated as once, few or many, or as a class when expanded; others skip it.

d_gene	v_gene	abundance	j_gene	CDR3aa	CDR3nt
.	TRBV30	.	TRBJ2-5	CAWSVAGLGQETQYF	TGTGCCTGGAGTGTGGCAGGTCTTGGCCAAGAGACCCAGTACTTC
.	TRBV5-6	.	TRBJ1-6	CASSGTPGVGNSPLHF	TGTGCCAGCAGCGGCACACCAGGGGTTGGTAATTCACCCCTCCACTTT
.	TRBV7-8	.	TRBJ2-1	CASSPGVRAGEQFF	TGTGCCAGCAGTCCAGGGGTTAGGGCGGGTGAGCAGTTCTTC
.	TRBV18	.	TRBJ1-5	CASSPGENQPQHF	TGTGCCAGCTCACCGGGAGAGAATCAGCCCCAGCATTTT
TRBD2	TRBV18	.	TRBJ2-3	CASSPPHSGVEPDTQYF	TGTGCCAGCTCACCACCGCACAGCGGGGTTGAGCCAGATACGCAGTATTTT
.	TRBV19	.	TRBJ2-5	CASSPSPSGETQYF	TGTGCCAGTAGCCCATCGCCAAGCGGGGAGACCCAGTACTTC
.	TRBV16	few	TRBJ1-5	CASSQLGYSNQPQHF	TGTGCCAGCAGCCAATTAGGGTATAGCAATCAGCCCCAGCATTTT
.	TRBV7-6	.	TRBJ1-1	CASSSGRSNTEAFF	TGTGCCAGCAGCTCCGGAAGGTCGAACACTGAAGCTTTCTTT
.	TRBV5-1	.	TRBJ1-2	CASSLEVGSNYGYTF	TGCGCCAGCAGCTTGGAGGTGGGTTCTAACTATGGCTACACCTTC
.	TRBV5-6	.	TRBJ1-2	CASSRSSQNYGYTF	TGTGCCAGCAGCCGATCGTCCCAAAACTATGGCTACACCTTC
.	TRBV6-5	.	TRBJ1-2	CASSGGTTIAYGYTF	TGTGCCAGCAGTGGGGGGACCACAATCGCGTATGGCTACACCTTC
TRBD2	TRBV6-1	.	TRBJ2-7	CASSEWPSGVPDF	TGTGCCAGCAGTGAATGGCCTAGCGGGGTGCCGGACTTC
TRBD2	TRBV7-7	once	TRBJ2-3	CASSPGTSGDTQYF	TGTGCCAGCAGCCCCGGGACTAGCGGAGATACGCAGTATTTT
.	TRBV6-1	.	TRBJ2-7	CASSETLYEQYF	TGTGCCAGCAGTGAAACCCTCTACGAGCAGTACTTC
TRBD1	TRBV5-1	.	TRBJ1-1	CASSWDRVYAEAFF	TGCGCCAGCAGCTGGGACAGGGTGTACGCTGAAGCTTTCTTT
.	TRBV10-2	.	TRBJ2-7	CASSPGARFEQYF	TGCGCCAGCAGTCCAGGGGCGCGATTCGAGCAGTACTTC
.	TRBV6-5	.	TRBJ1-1	CASQTWGMNTEAFF	TGTGCCAGCCAAACGTGGGGCATGAACACTGAAGCTTTCTTT
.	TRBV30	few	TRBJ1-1	CAWSPPHRMNTEAFF	TGTGCCTGGAGTCCTCCCCACAGAATGAACACTGAAGCTTTCTTT
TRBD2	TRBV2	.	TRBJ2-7	CASSETSGGGEQYF	TGTGCCAGCAGTGAAACTAGCGGGGGTGGCGAGCAGTACTTC
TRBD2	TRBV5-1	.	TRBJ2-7	CASSPGRSGRAEEQYF	TGCGCCAGCAGCCCCGGGAGGAGCGGGAGGGCCGAGGAGCAGTACTTC
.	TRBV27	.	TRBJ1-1	CASFPRRGLNTEAFF	TGTGCCAGCTTCCCTCGAAGGGGCTTGAACACTGAAGCTTTCTTT
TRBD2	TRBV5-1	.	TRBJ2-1	CASSLVAGFNNEQFF	TGCGCCAGCAGCTTGGTAGCGGGGTTCAACAATGAGCAGTTCTTC
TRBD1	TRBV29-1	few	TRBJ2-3	CSVSGDRGPTDTQYF	TGCAGCGTGAGTGGGGACAGGGGGCCCACAGATACGCAGTATTTT